Presented here are 22 T cell receptor beta chains from one specimen sequenced in a study of shared clonotypes between healthy human individuals. Profiled with immunoSEQ multiplex PCR; TCRdb holds only in-frame clones, not every one. The sample has more than 2,000,000 clones, more than 80% seen once. Sequenced sample: naive CD4+ T cells from PBMCs. Subset described: CD45RA+ positively selected. These receptors all stem from a young man in good health. Some clones in this sample may be carry-over from other donors' samples.

This sequence joins TRBV5-1 and TRBJ2-3; 8 positions agree with TRBD2. The J segment lost 5 bases and the V segment lost 0 bases, leaving 5 bases of the junction unmatched. The CDR3 has 15 residues. CDR1 is SGHRS, CDR2 YFSETQ, per germline. The CDR3, as DNA: TGCGCCAGCAGCTTGGCAAACGGGAGGGGAGATACGCAGTATTTT. It specifies CASSLANGRGDTQYF.

This rearrangement joins TRBV6-5 to TRBJ2-7, with TRBD1 identical over 12 bases. CDR1 is MNHEY and CDR2 is SVGAGI in the germline V gene. This CDR3 contains 15 residues. V lost 6 bases and J lost 5; bases outside the gene matches: 8. The chain's CDR3 is CASSFRDRGRDEQYF. In DNA form, the CDR3 reads TGTGCCAGCAGCTTCCGGGACAGGGGGCGCGACGAGCAGTACTTC.

This rearrangement joins TRBV19 to TRBJ2-5; weak D call: TRBD2 (5 bases). CDR1 and CDR2 (germline): LNHDA, SQIVND (reference sequence). The CDR3 consists of 16 residues. Trimming took 4 bases from V and 0 from J, leaving 15 bases between them. CDR3 region: CASSKGGSANQETQYF. The DNA of the CDR3 is TGTGCCAGTAGTAAAGGCGGGTCGGCAAACCAAGAGACCCAGTACTTC.

V gene TRBV5-8 combines with J gene TRBJ1-3; a weak D match, TRBD1 (5 bases). CDR1 is SGHTS, CDR2 YDEGEE, per germline. The V and J ends lost 0 bases and 0 bases respectively, with 10 bases between them. The CDR3 sequence is 16 residues long. The CDR3 is CASSLGQSTSGNTIYF. The CDR3 nucleotides are TGTGCCAGCAGCTTGGGACAGTCAACCTCTGGAAACACCATATATTTT. Complete variable domain (other parts from reference TRBV5-8 and TRBJ1-3): EAGVTQSPTHLIKTRGQQATLRCSPISGHTSVYWYQQALGLGLQFLLWYDEGEERNRGNFPPRFSGRQFPNYSSELNVNALELEDSALYLCASSLGQSTSGNTIYFGEGSWLTVV.

This clone has more than one count but fewer than ten. The chain combines TRBV28 with TRBJ1-5; TRBD1 aligns across 9 bases. V trimming: 5 bases; J trimming: 4 bases; junction bases outside the gene matches: 6. CDR1 and CDR2 from the germline V gene are MDHEN and SYDVKM. There are 15 residues in the CDR3. CDR3 bases: TGTGCCAGCAGTATGCCGGGACAGGGTAATCAGCCCCAGCATTTT. This encodes CASSMPGQGNQPQHF.

This chain connects TRBV6-5 to TRBJ2-5, with D perhaps matching TRBD1 (5 bases). The better agreement between TRBJ2-7 and the DNA end casts doubt on the J call. CDR1 is MNHEY, CDR2 SVGAGI, per germline. The CDR3 sequence is 12 residues long. DNA of the CDR3: TGTGCCAGCACGGCAGGGTCCTACGAGCAGTACTTC. Its translation: CASTAGSYEQYF.

This chain joins TRBV4-1 and TRBJ1-5; TRBD1 matches 8 bases. This CDR3 is 17 amino acids long. Germline lookup yields CDR1 MGHRA and CDR2 YSYEKL. V shed 3 bases and J 3 bases; nucleotides not matched to a gene: 10. CDR3 protein: CASSHTSDRANNQPQHF. Here the CDR3 DNA reads TGCGCCAGCAGCCACACCTCGGACAGGGCGAACAATCAGCCCCAGCATTTT.

On this clone itself: The sample has other DNA sequences that encode this CDR3 too. This chain uses TRBV5-6 with TRBJ1-1; possibly TRBD1 for D (5 bases). Germline-derived CDR1 and CDR2 are SGHDT and YYEEEE. The CDR3 sequence is 13 residues long. With 2 bases removed from V and 1 base from J, the gap between germline ends came to 6 bases. The CDR3 here is CASSFGQNTEAFF. In nucleotides, the CDR3 is TGTGCCAGCAGCTTCGGACAGAACACTGAAGCTTTCTTT.

The chain recombines TRBV9 with TRBJ1-1; TRBD1 matches 7 bases. V shed 3 bases, J shed 0 bases, and the junction held 11 bases outside the gene matches. There are 17 residues in the CDR3. CDR1 and CDR2 (germline): SGDLS, YYNGEE. Written as DNA, the CDR3 is TGTGCCAGCAGCGCGGGACAGACTCACCCCTTGAACACTGAAGCTTTCTTT. This codes for CASSAGQTHPLNTEAFF.

This chain joins TRBV21-1 and TRBJ1-4. TRBV21-1 is described as a pseudogene. This CDR3 spans 15 amino acids. CDR3: CASSKGRSDNEKLFF. The CDR3 region has the DNA TGTGCCAGCAGCAAAGGACGGTCAGATAATGAAAAACTGTTTTTT.

As concerns this clone: Other DNA sequences from this sample encode an identical CDR3 as well. The chain couples TRBV5-1 to TRBJ2-1; D unresolved. V was cut by 0 bases and J by 4 bases, with 5 bases left in between. This CDR3 has 13 amino acids. Germline values: CDR1 SGHRS, CDR2 YFSETQ. CDR3 protein: CASSLAVYNEQFF. The CDR3 bases are TGCGCCAGCAGCTTGGCCGTATACAATGAGCAGTTCTTC.

The V and J genes are TRBV7-9 and TRBJ2-5; 7 nucleotides match TRBD2. The DNA matches TRBJ2-7 better at its end, which makes the J call doubtful. Per germline, CDR1 SEHNR and CDR2 FQNEAQ (reference sequence). CDR3 length equals 16 residues. The CDR3 is CASSSSAGGSSYEQYF. CDR3 nucleotide sequence: TGTGCCAGCAGCTCTAGCGCCGGCGGGAGCTCCTACGAGCAGTACTTC.

This clone occurred once. The chain uses TRBV5-1 and TRBJ2-7; 7 bases map to TRBD1. The V gene's germline CDR1 is SGHRS and CDR2 YFSETQ. This CDR3 region has 16 residues. Trimming cost V 1 base and J 2 bases; bases outside gene matches: 9. The CDR3 region is CASSLYLGTDTYEQYF. CDR3 sequence (DNA): TGCGCCAGCAGCTTGTATCTGGGGACAGATACCTACGAGCAGTACTTC.

CDR3 loop: CASSYSRGQGGHEQYF. The CDR3 nucleotides are TGTGCCAGCAGTTACTCGCGCGGGCAGGGGGGCCACGAGCAGTACTTC. V gene TRBV6-6 combines with J gene TRBJ2-7; possibly TRBD1 for D (7 bases). The germline gives CDR1 MNHNY, CDR2 SVGAGI (reference sequence). Trimming pared 0 bases from V and 5 bases from J, leaving 17 bases between. CDR3 size: 16 residues.

The chain joins TRBV4-1 to TRBJ2-6; 7 nucleotides match TRBD1. The CDR3 is made up of 19 amino acids. Looked up from germline, CDR1 is MGHRA and CDR2 is YSYEKL. Trimming at V came to 4 bases and at J to 0 bases, leaving 12 bases not matched to a gene. CDR3 bases: TGCGCCAGCAGCCCCTCGATGATTAGGGGGCTCTCTGGGGCCAACGTCCTGACTTTC. Its protein product is CASSPSMIRGLSGANVLTF.

The chain joins TRBV7-8 to TRBJ1-3; TRBD1 matches at 7 bases. This CDR3 contains 16 residues. J was trimmed by 4 bases and V by 1 base; bases with no gene match: 7. Germline lookup yields CDR1 SGHVS and CDR2 FQNEAQ. DNA for the CDR3: TGTGCCAGCAGCTTAGAAGGGACAGTATTAGGAAACACCATATATTTT. As protein: CASSLEGTVLGNTIYF. Full variable domain (outside the CDR3, taken from reference TRBV7-8 and TRBJ1-3): GAGVSQSPRYKVAKRGQDVALRCDPISGHVSLFWYQQALGQGPEFLTYFQNEAQLDKSGLPSDRFFAERPEGSVSTLKIQRTQQEDSAVYLCASSLEGTVLGNTIYFGEGSWLTVV.

Note on this clone: In the same sample, other DNA sequences code for this CDR3. The chain recombines TRBV5-1 with TRBJ2-2; D not resolved. Germline V gene sequence: CDR1 SGHRS, CDR2 YFSETQ. This CDR3 has 14 residues. The V gene lost 0 bases and the J gene lost 4 bases, with 7 bases spanning the gap. CDR3 sequence: CASSLVGGTGELFF. The CDR3 DNA follows: TGCGCCAGCAGCTTGGTCGGCGGCACCGGGGAGCTGTTTTTT.

This sequence joins TRBV2 and TRBJ2-2, with D tentatively TRBD2 (6 bases). Germline V gene data show CDR1 as SNHLY and CDR2 as FYNNEI. This CDR3 has 16 amino acids. The ends were cut back, 6 bases at V and 1 base at J, with 15 bases in the middle. As DNA, the CDR3 is TGTGCCAGCAGCCCCCGGGGGTCAGAGAACACCGGGGAGCTGTTTTTT. This translates into CASSPRGSENTGELFF.

The chain links TRBV11-2 to TRBJ2-7, with D perhaps given as TRBD1 or TRBD2 (5 bases each). Germline values: CDR1 SGHAT, CDR2 FQNNGV. This CDR3 is built from 14 residues. Trimming took 5 bases from V and 2 from J, leaving 13 bases between them. CDR3 DNA: TGTGCCAGCAGCCGGGGACCCTCCACCTACGAGCAGTACTTC. It yields the protein CASSRGPSTYEQYF.

This chain uses TRBV18 with TRBJ2-2, with TRBD2 identical over 14 bases. Trimming removed 3 bases from V and 1 base from J; junction bases left unmatched: 4. CDR3 size: 18 residues. Germline V gene lookup returns CDR1 KGHSH and CDR2 LQKENI. The CDR3 sequence: CASSPPGLAGENTGELFF. The CDR3 region has the DNA TGTGCCAGCTCACCTCCGGGACTAGCGGGAGAGAACACCGGGGAGCTGTTTTTT.

This sequence joins TRBV5-4 and TRBJ2-4; D may be TRBD2 (5 bases). CDR3 length: 14 residues. Per the germline V gene, CDR1 is SGHNT and CDR2 is YYREEE (reference sequence). With 3 bases removed from V and 7 bases from J, the gap between germline ends came to 14 bases. CDR3 sequence (DNA): TGTGCCAGCAGCTCTCTCGGGGTGGGGAACATTCAGTACTTC. It encodes CASSSLGVGNIQYF.

This chain uses TRBV5-5 with TRBJ2-7; 7 nucleotides line up with TRBD1. Germline V gene sequence: CDR1 SGHKS, CDR2 YYEKEE (reference sequence). After removal of 4 bases from V and 2 bases from J, the junction contained 6 bases not matched to a gene. CDR3 length: 14 residues. The CDR3 coding sequence is TGTGCCAGCAGCGAGCTAGGACAGGCCTACGAGCAGTACTTC. It specifies CASSELGQAYEQYF. Combining the CDR3 with reference TRBV5-5 and TRBJ2-7 gives the whole variable domain DAGVTQSPTHLIKTRGQQVTLRCSPISGHKSVSWYQQVLGQGPQFIFQYYEKEERGRGNFPDRFSARQFPNYSSELNVNALLLGDSALYLCASSELGQAYEQYFGPGTRLTVT.